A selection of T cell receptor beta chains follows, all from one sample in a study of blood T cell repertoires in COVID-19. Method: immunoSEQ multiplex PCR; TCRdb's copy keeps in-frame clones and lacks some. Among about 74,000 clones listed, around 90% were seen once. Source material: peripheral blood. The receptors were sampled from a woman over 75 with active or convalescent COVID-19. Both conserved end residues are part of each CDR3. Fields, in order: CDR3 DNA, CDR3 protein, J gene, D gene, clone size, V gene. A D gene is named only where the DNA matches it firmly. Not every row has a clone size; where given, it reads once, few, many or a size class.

CDR3 DNA: TGTGCCAGCAGCGACGACAGGGTAGGAAAACTGTTTTTT; CDR3 protein: CASSDDRVGKLFF; J gene: TRBJ1-4; D gene: TRBD1; clone size: -; V gene: TRBV6-5
CDR3 DNA: TGTGCCAGCAGCGTTAGCGGGGGCTACGAGCAGTACTTC; CDR3 protein: CASSVSGGYEQYF; J gene: TRBJ2-7; D gene: TRBD2; clone size: once; V gene: TRBV9
CDR3 DNA: TGTGCCAGTAGTATGGTCGGGATCTCCTACGAGCAGTACTTC; CDR3 protein: CASSMVGISYEQYF; J gene: TRBJ2-7; D gene: -; clone size: -; V gene: TRBV19
CDR3 DNA: TGTGCCAGTAGTATCCACGGGAAGTTTCTCTTC; CDR3 protein: CASSIHGKFLF; J gene: TRBJ2-7; D gene: -; clone size: -; V gene: TRBV19
CDR3 DNA: TGCAGCGTTGAAGTTGGGACAGGGAACGAAAAACTGTTTTTT; CDR3 protein: CSVEVGTGNEKLFF; J gene: TRBJ1-4; D gene: TRBD1; clone size: -; V gene: TRBV29-1
CDR3 DNA: TGTGCCAGCAGCCACGGGACAGGGCCCTATGGCTACACCTTC; CDR3 protein: CASSHGTGPYGYTF; J gene: TRBJ1-2; D gene: TRBD1; clone size: -; V gene: TRBV14
CDR3 DNA: TGTGCCACCAGCAGCCCTCCCGGCCGTATTGGGGCGCCTGAAGCTTTCTTT; CDR3 protein: CATSSPPGRIGAPEAFF; J gene: TRBJ1-1; D gene: -; clone size: -; V gene: TRBV15
CDR3 DNA: TGTGCCAGCAGCTCAAAGGACAGGGTATGTACTGGAAACACCATATATTTT; CDR3 protein: CASSSKDRVCTGNTIYF; J gene: TRBJ1-3; D gene: TRBD1; clone size: -; V gene: TRBV7-2
CDR3 DNA: TGCGCCAGCAGCCCCGACAGGGAGGACACTGAAGCTTTCTTT; CDR3 protein: CASSPDREDTEAFF; J gene: TRBJ1-1; D gene: TRBD1; clone size: -; V gene: TRBV5-1
CDR3 DNA: TGTGCCAGCAGCGTGGCAACTAGCCTTAGCACAGATACGCAGTATTTT; CDR3 protein: CASSVATSLSTDTQYF; J gene: TRBJ2-3; D gene: -; clone size: -; V gene: TRBV9
CDR3 DNA: TGTGCCAGTGCTTACGACAGGGATGGCCTCAGTGGCTACACCTTC; CDR3 protein: CASAYDRDGLSGYTF; J gene: TRBJ1-2; D gene: TRBD1; clone size: -; V gene: TRBV19
CDR3 DNA: TGTGCCAGCAGTGAAGCGTTTTTCGGTCGGAGGGTTCAGAATGAGCAGTTCTTC; CDR3 protein: CASSEAFFGRRVQNEQFF; J gene: TRBJ2-1; D gene: -; clone size: -; V gene: TRBV2